These 10 T cell receptor beta chains were all obtained from the same sample, sequenced in a study of PD-1 blockade in classical Hodgkin lymphoma. Profiled with immunoSEQ multiplex PCR; TCRdb holds only in-frame clones, not every one. This sample carries some 10,000 clones, nearly 80% of them seen once, and the ten largest clones take 34%. No patient escaped relapse after autologous stem cell transplantation, and brentuximab vedotin exposure varied. The starting material was peripheral blood mononuclear cells (PBMCs), obtained before the second cycle of nivolumab. All receptors come from a human donor with classical Hodgkin lymphoma.

There are a few counts of this clone. One junction end disagrees with the germline gene, perhaps due to a read error. The chain joins TRBV7-7 to TRBJ2-5; D gene uncertain. Germline-derived CDR1 and CDR2 are SSHAT and FNYEAQ (reference sequence). This CDR3 is built from 15 residues. This CDR3 reads CASSLGGPLQETQYF. The CDR3 nucleotides are TGTGCTAGCAGCTTGGGCGGACCCCTACAAGAGACCCAGTACTTC.

This clone was picked up a small number of times. The J gene is TRBJ1-5, the V gene TRBV6-5, with D unclear. There are 16 residues in the CDR3. The V end lost 4 bases, the J end lost 2 bases, and 15 bases lay between the germline ends. Per the germline V gene, CDR1 is MNHEY and CDR2 is SVGAGI. For the CDR3, the DNA is TGTGCCAGCAGTTCCGGACGGGTGGGTGGCAATCAGCCCCAGCATTTT. Translating it yields CASSSGRVGGNQPQHF.

This clone showed up just once. The rearrangement joins TRBV9 to TRBJ2-2; D remains unclear. The ends were cut back, 5 bases at V and 6 bases at J, with 14 bases in the middle. Germline V lookup: CDR1 SGDLS, CDR2 YYNGEE. The CDR3 spans 14 residues. Here the CDR3 reads CASRVSSDPGELFF. CDR3 DNA sequence: TGTGCCAGCAGGGTCTCTTCAGATCCCGGGGAGCTGTTTTTT.

This clone was seen only once. V is TRBV2 and J is TRBJ1-2, with a possible D match to TRBD1 (5 bases). Germline CDR1 reads SNHLY; CDR2 reads FYNNEI. Trimming left V 8 bases short and J 5 bases short, with 15 bases between. The CDR3 loop spans 13 amino acids. The CDR3 sequence: CASSPEAGYGYTF. The CDR3 nucleotides read TGTGCCAGCTCCCCGGAGGCAGGGTATGGCTACACCTTC.

The V call is TRBV7-9, the J call TRBJ2-2; no firm D call. The CDR3 totals 17 residues. CDR1 is SEHNR, CDR2 FQNEAQ, per germline (reference sequence). V lost 5 bases and J lost 1, with 17 bases in between. The CDR3: CASSLNDRPLNTGELFF. CDR3 bases: TGTGCCAGCAGCCTAAACGATAGACCCCTGAACACCGGGGAGCTGTTTTTT.

The genes are TRBV19 and TRBJ1-3, with TRBD1 matching 7 bases. The CDR3 sequence is 16 residues long. The ends lost 3 bases at V and 3 bases at J; junction bases unmatched: 8. Germline CDR1 reads LNHDA; CDR2 reads SQIVND (reference sequence). CDR3 nucleotide sequence: TGTGCCAGTAGTATGGCGACAGGGAGTTTTGGAAACACCATATATTTT. The encoded protein is CASSMATGSFGNTIYF.

V usage is TRBV5-1 and J usage is TRBJ2-2, with D unresolved. Deletions cut 2 bases from V and 6 bases from J, with 8 bases between. The CDR3 is made up of 13 amino acids. Germline values: CDR1 SGHRS, CDR2 YFSETQ. Here the CDR3 reads CASSFSEAGELFF. CDR3 sequence (DNA): TGCGCCAGCAGCTTTAGTGAGGCCGGGGAGCTGTTTTTT.

The chain combines TRBV4-2 with TRBJ2-1; D gene uncertain. V was clipped by 0 bases and J by 6 bases, with 15 bases between them. This CDR3 contains 16 residues. Looked up from germline, CDR1 is LGHNA and CDR2 is YNFKEQ. In nucleotides, the CDR3 is TGTGCCAGCAGCCAAGATTCAGTGACCCGAATCAATGAGCAGTTCTTC. It codes for CASSQDSVTRINEQFF.

This chain joins TRBV7-9 and TRBJ1-2; the D is unclear. CDR1 SEHNR and CDR2 FQNEAQ come from the germline V gene (reference sequence). V was pared by 1 base and J by 4 bases, with 10 bases between. The length of the CDR3 is 14 residues. The CDR3 nucleotides are TGTGCCAGCAGCTTAGTTATGATAAGCTATGGCTACACCTTC. Its protein is CASSLVMISYGYTF.

The genes are TRBV5-1 and TRBJ2-2, with D uncertain. Germline V gene data show CDR1 as SGHRS and CDR2 as YFSETQ. V was cut by 4 bases and J by 2 bases, with 12 bases left in between. This CDR3 region has 15 residues. CDR3 DNA: TGCGCCAGCAGCCCGGAACTAATAAACACCGGGGAGCTGTTTTTT. It codes for CASSPELINTGELFF.